These 6 T cell receptor beta chains came from one sample sequenced in a study of blood T cell repertoires in COVID-19 (dated by TCRdb to about 2020). Libraries were constructed by the immunoSEQ multiplex PCR assay. The clones in this table, taken by TCRdb from immuneACCESS, are in-frame only. Not every clone is retained; where verified, under half of the shortfall comes from an unresolved V gene, and the cause of the rest is unknown. For this sample the table gives fewer than 250,000 clones, of which about 83% were detected only once. The ten largest clones capture roughly 5% of the sample. Material for sequencing was peripheral blood. The receptor set was obtained from a human donor in a cohort sampled during active COVID-19.

V and J are TRBV3-1 (or the pseudogene TRBV3-2) and TRBJ2-3; D gene ambiguous. Trimming stripped 4 bases from V and 4 bases from J, with 15 bases between. CDR1 is LGHDT, CDR2 YNNKEL, per germline (reference sequence). The length of the CDR3 is 15 residues. Written as DNA, the CDR3 is TGTGCCAGCAGCCCGATGAGTATTGCACCAGATACGCAGTATTTT. Protein sequence: CASSPMSIAPDTQYF.

This chain connects TRBV27 to TRBJ2-1; TRBD2 matches 10 bases. Germline V gene lookup returns CDR1 MNHEY and CDR2 SMNVEV (reference sequence). Germline trimming cut 7 bases from V and 9 bases from J; bases unmatched to any gene: 15. CDR3 length equals 16 residues. CDR3 amino acids: CASTRSSGGAGVEQFF. CDR3 nucleotide sequence: TGTGCCAGCACTAGGTCAAGCGGGGGGGCAGGGGTTGAGCAGTTCTTC.

The CDR3 DNA is TGCAGCGGTTTTTCCCACTCTGGAAACACCATATATTTT. Protein product: CSGFSHSGNTIYF. The J gene is TRBJ1-3, the V gene TRBV29-1; no clear D gene. Germline CDR1 is SQVTM and CDR2 is ANQGSEA. This CDR3 is built from 13 residues. Trimming removed 7 bases at V and 0 bases at J, with 10 bases between.

The V and J genes are TRBV12-5 and TRBJ2-7; 7 nucleotides agree with TRBD2. CDR3 length: 16 amino acids. V trimming: 6 bases; J trimming: 5 bases; junction bases outside the gene matches: 16. Germline assignment: CDR1 LGHNT and CDR2 FRNRAP. CDR3 in DNA: TGTGCTAGTGGCTCGGACGGTCAACGGGCGGGGGACGAGCAGTACTTC. Translation: CASGSDGQRAGDEQYF.

This sequence joins TRBV28 and TRBJ1-2; maybe TRBD1 (6 bases). V was clipped by 6 bases and J by 2 bases, with 16 bases between them. CDR3 length: 15 amino acids. The V gene's germline CDR1 is MDHEN and CDR2 SYDVKM. The DNA for the CDR3 is TGTGCCAGCAGAGATTCCTCGCAGGGGAACTATGGCTACACCTTC. It encodes CASRDSSQGNYGYTF.

This clone appeared once. J is TRBJ1-6 and V is TRBV5-8; perhaps TRBD1 as D (5 bases). Trimming took off 2 bases at V and 4 bases at J, with 13 bases between the two ends. The CDR3 is 16 residues long. Germline assignment: CDR1 SGHTS and CDR2 YDEGEE. CDR3 in amino acids: CASSLNQGFYNSPLHF. The CDR3, as DNA: TGTGCCAGCAGCTTAAATCAGGGTTTTTATAATTCACCCCTCCACTTT.